One sample yielded the 29 T cell receptor beta chains listed below, sequenced in a study of blood T cell repertoires in COVID-19. TCRdb's copy holds only in-frame clones and misses some; the assay was immunoSEQ multiplex PCR. This table has 350,000 to 400,000 clones, nearly 90% appearing once. Sequenced sample: peripheral blood. All receptors derive from a man aged 18 to 29 with active or convalescent COVID-19.

The chain is built from TRBV7-2 and TRBJ2-5; 8 positions agree with TRBD2. Germline V gives CDR1 SGHTA, CDR2 FQGNSA. The CDR3 extends over 14 amino acids. V lost 5 bases and J lost 4; bases outside the gene matches: 6. In nucleotides, the CDR3 is TGTGCCAGCAGCCCCAGCGGGAGCCGAGAGACCCAGTACTTC. Translation gives CASSPSGSRETQYF.

This sequence joins TRBV21-1 and TRBJ1-2; the table's D gene call, TRBD1, was not cross checked with the DNA. TRBV21-1 is flagged as a pseudogene. The CDR3 contains 13 residues. CDR3 DNA sequence: TGTGCCAGCGGACAGGTGCGCAACTATGGCTACACCTTC. It yields the protein CASGQVRNYGYTF.

A single count supports this clone. The rearrangement uses TRBV27 and TRBJ1-5; the D is unclear. Germline CDR1 and CDR2: MNHEY and SMNVEV (reference sequence). Trimming pared 3 bases from V and 9 bases from J, leaving 12 bases between. The CDR3 is made up of 13 amino acids. The CDR3 coding sequence is TGTGCCAGCAGTTTTCGGGAGGGTGGGCCCCAGCATTTT. Residues: CASSFREGGPQHF.

The chain is built from TRBV5-1 and TRBJ2-3; 9 bases line up with TRBD1. The germline gives CDR1 SGHRS, CDR2 YFSETQ. V lost 0 bases to trimming and J lost 2 bases; unmatched junction nucleotides: 4. CDR3 length equals 16 residues. CDR3 amino acids: CASSLGGQGSTDTQYF. The CDR3 coding sequence is TGCGCCAGCAGCTTGGGAGGACAGGGGTCCACAGATACGCAGTATTTT. Full variable domain (outside the CDR3, taken from reference TRBV5-1 and TRBJ2-3): KAGVTQTPRYLIKTRGQQVTLSCSPISGHRSVSWYQQTPGQGLQFLFEYFSETQRNKGNFPGRFSGRQFSNSRSEMNVSTLELGDSALYLCASSLGGQGSTDTQYFGPGTRLTVL.

V usage is TRBV28 and J usage is TRBJ1-1; D unclear. Germline V gene data show CDR1 as MDHEN and CDR2 as SYDVKM. This CDR3 is 14 amino acids long. The V and J ends lost 1 base and 6 bases respectively, with 12 bases between them. CDR3 DNA: TGTGCCAGCAGTTTATTAGCAGAAAACCCTGAAGCTTTCTTT. It codes for CASSLLAENPEAFF.

Details on this clone: An end of the junction does not agree with germline; a read error may underlie this. The chain uses TRBV27 and TRBJ1-5, with D hard to call. Per germline, CDR1 MNHEY and CDR2 SMNVEV (reference sequence). The CDR3 runs 14 residues. CDR3 bases: TGTGCCAGCAGGTCCGGACTTAGCCATCAGCCCCAGCATTTT. Its protein is CASRSGLSHQPQHF.

This rearrangement joins TRBV4-2 to TRBJ2-7; maybe TRBD1 (6 bases). CDR1 and CDR2 from the germline V gene are LGHNA and YNFKEQ. This CDR3 contains 16 residues. V gave up 4 bases and J gave up 3 bases, with 19 bases separating them. CDR3 nucleotides: TGTGCCAGCAGCCGCTACGGGACACAAGAGGGCTACGAGCAGTACTTC. Protein product: CASSRYGTQEGYEQYF.

The chain uses TRBV5-1 and TRBJ1-4; D unresolved. Between the trimmed V and J ends, which lost 0 bases and 7 bases, there was a span of 13 bases. This CDR3 spans 15 amino acids. From germline, CDR1 is SGHRS and CDR2 YFSETQ. CDR3 sequence: CASSLVSGGGEKLFF. As DNA, the CDR3 is TGCGCCAGCAGCTTGGTGTCAGGAGGAGGTGAAAAACTGTTTTTT.

V gene TRBV19 combines with J gene TRBJ2-3; TRBD1 might be the D (5 bases). CDR1 LNHDA and CDR2 SQIVND come from the germline V gene (reference sequence). Trimming pared 7 bases from V and 1 base from J, leaving 12 bases between. There are 14 residues in the CDR3. The CDR3: CASTNKQGTDTQYF. CDR3 DNA sequence: TGTGCCAGTACCAATAAACAGGGCACAGATACGCAGTATTTT.

The chain has TRBV4-3 and TRBJ2-1; TRBD1 matches 9 bases. This CDR3 is built from 17 residues. Germline V lookup: CDR1 LGHNA, CDR2 YSLEER. J was trimmed by 9 bases and V by 4 bases; bases with no gene match: 16. The CDR3 DNA reads TGCGCCAGCAGCCCGGACCGGACAGGGGAACACTATCGTGAGCAGTTCTTC. Translated: CASSPDRTGEHYREQFF.

The rearrangement joins TRBV19 to TRBJ2-7; 8 nucleotides line up with TRBD2. The V segment lost 5 bases and the J segment 2 bases; nucleotides outside the gene matches: 5. Germline-derived CDR1 and CDR2 are LNHDA and SQIVND (reference sequence). CDR3 length: 14 residues. The CDR3 nucleotides are TGTGCCAGTAGTTCCGGGGGGGGAGCCTACGAGCAGTACTTC. It yields the protein CASSSGGGAYEQYF.

J is TRBJ2-3 and V is TRBV27; 9 bases match TRBD2. J was trimmed by 7 bases and V by 6 bases; bases with no gene match: 5. This CDR3 contains 13 residues. Germline-derived CDR1 and CDR2 are MNHEY and SMNVEV (reference sequence). The CDR3 sequence is CASRWTSVHTQYF. CDR3 sequence (DNA): TGTGCCAGCAGGTGGACTAGCGTTCATACGCAGTATTTT.

This chain connects TRBV24-1 to TRBJ2-7, with TRBD1 as a possible D gene (5 bases). The germline V and J ends were trimmed by 7 bases and 0 bases, with 15 bases remaining between them. CDR1 is KGHDR and CDR2 is SFDVKD in the germline V gene. The CDR3 has 15 residues. The CDR3 region has the DNA TGTGCCACCAGGGCACGAAGGGGCAGCTCCTACGAGCAGTACTTC. It specifies CATRARRGSSYEQYF.

V and J are TRBV7-3 and TRBJ1-2, with D perhaps TRBD1 (5 bases). Germline-derived CDR1 and CDR2 are SGHTA and FQGTGA. V was trimmed by 5 bases and J by 0 bases, leaving 16 bases between them. The CDR3 totals 16 residues. CDR3 in amino acids: CASSPSTGTSNYGYTF. The CDR3 bases are TGTGCCAGCAGCCCAAGCACCGGGACTTCTAACTATGGCTACACCTTC.

For this clone: The sample contains more than one DNA sequence encoding this CDR3. V usage is TRBV9 and J usage is TRBJ1-1; 7 bases match TRBD1. Trimming cost V 4 bases and J 1 base; bases outside gene matches: 4. Germline CDR1 reads SGDLS; CDR2 reads YYNGEE. The CDR3 has 14 amino acids. The chain's CDR3 is CASSPRTGNTEAFF. CDR3 in DNA: TGTGCCAGCAGCCCCAGGACAGGGAACACTGAAGCTTTCTTT.

The rearrangement links TRBV12-3 or TRBV12-4 to TRBJ1-2, with D unclear. The V end lost 8 bases, the J end lost 4 bases, and 8 bases lay between the germline ends. There are 11 residues in the CDR3. CDR3 in amino acids: CASGQIYGYTF. The CDR3, as DNA: TGTGCCAGCGGCCAGATCTATGGCTACACCTTC.

The chain is built from TRBV3-1 (or the pseudogene TRBV3-2) and TRBJ2-3, with TRBD2 matching 10 bases. V lost 1 base and J lost 4; bases outside the gene matches: 14. CDR3 length: 19 amino acids. The V gene's germline CDR1 is LGHDT and CDR2 YNNKEL (reference sequence). CDR3 nucleotide sequence: TGTGCCAGCAGCCAAGTGGGGGGTGGCGGGACTAGCGAGGCAGATACGCAGTATTTT. Amino acid sequence: CASSQVGGGGTSEADTQYF.

This clone appeared once. The rearrangement links TRBV9 to TRBJ2-2, with a tentative D call TRBD2 (6 bases). Trimming left V 3 bases short and J 3 bases short, with 15 bases between. The CDR3 runs to 16 residues. Germline assignment: CDR1 SGDLS and CDR2 YYNGEE. In DNA form, the CDR3 reads TGTGCCAGCAGCGCCCTGAGTAGCGGATACACCGGGGAGCTGTTTTTT. Translated, it gives CASSALSSGYTGELFF.

CDR3 DNA: TGTGCCAGCAGTAGAGCAATGAACCTAGCCAAAAACATTCAGTACTTC. Encoded protein: CASSRAMNLAKNIQYF. This chain uses TRBV28 with TRBJ2-4; D is uncertain. Germline CDR1 MDHEN, CDR2 SYDVKM. CDR3 length: 16 amino acids. Trimming removed 5 bases from V and 0 bases from J, with 14 bases in between.

The gene calls are TRBV6-6 and TRBJ1-2, with 8 bases fitting TRBD1. This CDR3 is built from 15 residues. J gave up 8 bases and V 1 base, and 9 bases lay outside the gene matches. The germline V gene encodes CDR1 MNHNY and CDR2 SVGAGI (reference sequence). DNA for the CDR3: TGTGCCAGCAGTTACTTCCCCCAGGGGGCAGGGGGCTACACCTTC. It translates to CASSYFPQGAGGYTF.

The chain couples TRBV18 to TRBJ2-5; unclear D gene. The CDR3 extends over 13 amino acids. The germline CDR1 and CDR2 sequences are KGHSH and LQKENI. Trimming pared 6 bases from V and 5 bases from J, leaving 13 bases between. CDR3 nucleotides: TGTGCCAGCTCCCCCGGGTTAACGGAGACCCAGTACTTC. Its translation is CASSPGLTETQYF.

This clone was seen a single time. This chain links TRBV29-1 with TRBJ1-2, with 7 positions matching TRBD1. Losses at the gene ends were 6 bases for V and 4 bases for J; bases not matched to a gene: 17. Per the germline V gene, CDR1 is SQVTM and CDR2 is ANQGSEA. This CDR3 has 16 amino acids. The CDR3 spells CSVKLLGGQFGYGYTF. The CDR3 DNA sequence: TGCAGCGTAAAATTGTTGGGGGGACAGTTTGGCTATGGCTACACCTTC.

The V and J genes are TRBV7-9 and TRBJ2-2, with D perhaps TRBD1 (7 bases). Trimming removed 5 bases at V and 6 bases at J, with 25 bases between. The CDR3 sequence is 18 residues long. Germline V gene lookup returns CDR1 SEHNR and CDR2 FQNEAQ (reference sequence). The CDR3 bases are TGTGCCAGCAGCCGATACGACGGAGCGGAGGGGGCCGCCGGGGAGCTGTTTTTT. It encodes CASSRYDGAEGAAGELFF.

V is TRBV28 and J is TRBJ2-4; D is undetermined. The germline V gene encodes CDR1 MDHEN and CDR2 SYDVKM. CDR3 length equals 15 residues. Trimming shortened V by 6 bases and J by 8 bases, and 20 bases separated the two germline ends. CDR3 in DNA: TGTGCCAGCAGCCCTCCCACACCTCTTCTAGACATTCAGTACTTC. This codes for CASSPPTPLLDIQYF.

The chain combines TRBV19 with TRBJ2-1; D unclear. The CDR3 is 12 residues long. Trimming removed 5 bases from V and 6 bases from J, with 8 bases in between. CDR1 LNHDA and CDR2 SQIVND come from the germline V gene (reference sequence). The CDR3 sequence: CASSRTTNEQFF. Here the CDR3 DNA reads TGTGCCAGTAGTCGAACTACCAATGAGCAGTTCTTC.

This clone came up a few times. The chain combines TRBV6-1 with TRBJ1-2, with TRBD1 as a possible D gene (5 bases). Germline V gene lookup returns CDR1 MNHNS and CDR2 SASEGT. This CDR3 comprises 14 residues. V was trimmed by 1 base and J by 6 bases, leaving 12 bases between them. The CDR3 DNA reads as TGTGCCAGCAGTGAAGGCGGGGGACGAGATGGCTACACCTTC. This sequence encodes CASSEGGGRDGYTF.

The sample holds one count of this clone. V usage is TRBV9 and J usage is TRBJ2-1, with 9 bases that match TRBD2. Germline CDR1 is SGDLS and CDR2 is YYNGEE. The CDR3 totals 15 residues. After removal of 0 bases from V and 9 bases from J, the junction contained 7 bases not matched to a gene. The CDR3 region is CASSVEAGGAGEQFF. Here the CDR3 DNA reads TGTGCCAGCAGCGTAGAGGCGGGAGGGGCTGGTGAGCAGTTCTTC.

V gene TRBV21-1 combines with J gene TRBJ2-2; the listed D gene, TRBD2, was not tested against the DNA. TRBV21-1 is designated a pseudogene. The CDR3 length is 17 residues. CDR3: CASSTPSGGPGTGELFF. CDR3 in DNA: TGTGCCAGCAGCACTCCTAGCGGGGGGCCGGGCACCGGGGAGCTGTTTTTT.

This clone was observed a few times. The J gene is TRBJ2-7, the V gene TRBV11-3, with D perhaps matching TRBD2 (5 bases). The CDR3 covers 14 residues. Trimming took off 5 bases at V and 1 base at J, with 12 bases between the two ends. The germline CDR1 and CDR2 sequences are SGHNT and YENEEA. DNA for the CDR3: TGTGCCAGCAGCAGTAGCGACGGATCCTACGAGCAGTACTTC. This sequence encodes CASSSSDGSYEQYF.